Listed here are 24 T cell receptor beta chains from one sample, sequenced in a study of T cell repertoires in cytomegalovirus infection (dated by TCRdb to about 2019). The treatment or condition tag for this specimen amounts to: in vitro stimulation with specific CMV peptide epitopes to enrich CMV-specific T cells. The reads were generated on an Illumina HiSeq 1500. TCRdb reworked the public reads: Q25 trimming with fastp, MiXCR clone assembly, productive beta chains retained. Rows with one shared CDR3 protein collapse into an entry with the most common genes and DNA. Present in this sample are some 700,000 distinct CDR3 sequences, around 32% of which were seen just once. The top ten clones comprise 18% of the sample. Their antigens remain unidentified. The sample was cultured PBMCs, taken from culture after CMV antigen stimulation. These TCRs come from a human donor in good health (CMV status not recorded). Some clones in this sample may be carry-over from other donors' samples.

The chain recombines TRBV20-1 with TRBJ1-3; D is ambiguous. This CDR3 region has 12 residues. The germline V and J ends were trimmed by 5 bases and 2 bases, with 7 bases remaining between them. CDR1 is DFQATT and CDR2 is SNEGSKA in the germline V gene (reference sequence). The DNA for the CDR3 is TGCAGTGCTCAGGAGGCTGGAAACACCATATATTTT. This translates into CSAQEAGNTIYF.

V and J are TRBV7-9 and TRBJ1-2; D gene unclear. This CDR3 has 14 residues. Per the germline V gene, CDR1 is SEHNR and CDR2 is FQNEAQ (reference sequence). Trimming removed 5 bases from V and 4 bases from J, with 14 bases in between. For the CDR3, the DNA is TGTGCCAGCAGCCCCGTTGCCAGGCCCTATGGCTACACCTTC. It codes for CASSPVARPYGYTF.

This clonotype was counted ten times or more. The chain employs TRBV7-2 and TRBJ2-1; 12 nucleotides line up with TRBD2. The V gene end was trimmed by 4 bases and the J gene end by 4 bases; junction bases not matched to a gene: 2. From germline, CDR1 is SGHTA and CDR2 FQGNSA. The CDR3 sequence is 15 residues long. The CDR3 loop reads CASSYGLAGYNEQFF. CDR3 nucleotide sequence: TGTGCCAGCAGCTACGGACTAGCGGGATACAATGAGCAGTTCTTC.

CDR3 bases: TGTGCCAGCAGTTTGGACAGGGCCTACACCATATATTTT. Protein sequence: CASSLDRAYTIYF. This chain uses TRBV12-3 or TRBV12-4 with TRBJ1-3; TRBD1 aligns across 8 bases. The CDR3 sequence is 13 residues long. The ends lost 3 bases at V and 8 bases at J; junction bases unmatched: 3.

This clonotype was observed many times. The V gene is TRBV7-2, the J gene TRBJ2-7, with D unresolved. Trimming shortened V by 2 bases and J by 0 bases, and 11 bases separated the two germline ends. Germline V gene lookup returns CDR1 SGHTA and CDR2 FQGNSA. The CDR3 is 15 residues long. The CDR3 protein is CASSLSGMYSYEQYF. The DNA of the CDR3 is TGTGCCAGCAGCTTAAGTGGGATGTACTCCTACGAGCAGTACTTC.

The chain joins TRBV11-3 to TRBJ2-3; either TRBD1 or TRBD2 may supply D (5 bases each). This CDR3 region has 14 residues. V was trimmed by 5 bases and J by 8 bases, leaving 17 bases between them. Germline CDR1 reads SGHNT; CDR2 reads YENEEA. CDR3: CASSPSTGEGTQYF. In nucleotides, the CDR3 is TGTGCCAGCAGCCCCAGTACAGGCGAGGGTACGCAGTATTTT.

The CDR3 here is CASSQDGGPLQETQYF. CDR3 coding DNA: TGCGCCAGCAGCCAAGATGGCGGGCCCCTACAAGAGACCCAGTACTTC. V and J are TRBV4-1 and TRBJ2-5; possibly TRBD2 for D (5 bases). The germline V and J ends were trimmed by 0 bases and 2 bases, with 13 bases remaining between them. CDR3 length: 16 residues. In germline, CDR1 is MGHRA, CDR2 YSYEKL.

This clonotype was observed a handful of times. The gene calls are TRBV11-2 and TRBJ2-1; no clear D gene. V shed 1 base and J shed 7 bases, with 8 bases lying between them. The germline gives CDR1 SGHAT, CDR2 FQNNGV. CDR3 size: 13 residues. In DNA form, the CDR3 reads TGTGCCAGCAGCTTAGTTTTGTGGAATGAGCAGTTCTTC. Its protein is CASSLVLWNEQFF. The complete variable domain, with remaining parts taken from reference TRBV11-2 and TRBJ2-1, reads EAGVAQSPRYKIIEKRQSVAFWCNPISGHATLYWYQQILGQGPKLLIQFQNNGVVDDSQLPKDRFSAERLKGVDSTLKIQPAKLEDSAVYLCASSLVLWNEQFFGPGTRLTVL.

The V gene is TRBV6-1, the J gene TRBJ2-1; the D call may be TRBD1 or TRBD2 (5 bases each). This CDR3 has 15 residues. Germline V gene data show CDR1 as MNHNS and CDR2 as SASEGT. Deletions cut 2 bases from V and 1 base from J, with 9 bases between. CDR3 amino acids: CASSETWGSYNEQFF. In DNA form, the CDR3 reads TGTGCCAGCAGTGAAACGTGGGGGTCCTACAATGAGCAGTTCTTC.

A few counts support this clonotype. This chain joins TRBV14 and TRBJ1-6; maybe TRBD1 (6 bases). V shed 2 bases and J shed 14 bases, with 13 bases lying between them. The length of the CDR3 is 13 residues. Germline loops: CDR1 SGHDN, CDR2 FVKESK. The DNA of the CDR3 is TGTGCCAGCAGCCAACTACAGGGTGTCACCCTCCACTTT. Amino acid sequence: CASSQLQGVTLHF.

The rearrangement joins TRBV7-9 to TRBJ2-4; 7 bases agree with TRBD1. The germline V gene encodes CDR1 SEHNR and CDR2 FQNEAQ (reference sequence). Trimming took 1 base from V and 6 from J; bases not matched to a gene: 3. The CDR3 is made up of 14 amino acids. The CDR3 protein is CASSLDRDRNIQYF. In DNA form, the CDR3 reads TGTGCCAGCAGCTTAGACCGGGACAGAAACATTCAGTACTTC. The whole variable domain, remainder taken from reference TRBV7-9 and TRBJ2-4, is DTGVSQNPRHKITKRGQNVTFRCDPISEHNRLYWYRQTLGQGPEFLTYFQNEAQLEKSRLLSDRFSAERPKGSFSTLEIQRTEQGDSAMYLCASSLDRDRNIQYFGAGTRLSVL.

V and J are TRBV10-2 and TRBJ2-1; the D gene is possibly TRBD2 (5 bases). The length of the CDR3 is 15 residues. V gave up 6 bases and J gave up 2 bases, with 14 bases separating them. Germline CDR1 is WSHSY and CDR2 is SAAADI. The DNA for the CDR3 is TGCGCCAGCAGAGAGAGGGTCGGTGCCTACAATGAGCAGTTCTTC. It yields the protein CASRERVGAYNEQFF.

The CDR3 reads CASSPAGKSSYEQYF. DNA of the CDR3: TGTGCCAGCAGCCCGGCGGGGAAGAGCTCCTACGAGCAGTACTTC. The V and J genes are TRBV7-9 and TRBJ2-7; D possibly corresponds to TRBD2 (6 bases). V lost 5 bases, J lost 0 bases, and 14 bases lay in between. The CDR3 has 15 residues. Germline values: CDR1 SEHNR, CDR2 FQNEAQ (reference sequence).

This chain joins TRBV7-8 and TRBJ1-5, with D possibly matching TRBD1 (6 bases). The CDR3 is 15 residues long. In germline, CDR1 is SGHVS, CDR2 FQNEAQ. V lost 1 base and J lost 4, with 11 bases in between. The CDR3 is CASSLGVGANQPQHF. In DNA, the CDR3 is TGTGCCAGCAGCTTAGGGGTGGGGGCGAATCAGCCCCAGCATTTT.

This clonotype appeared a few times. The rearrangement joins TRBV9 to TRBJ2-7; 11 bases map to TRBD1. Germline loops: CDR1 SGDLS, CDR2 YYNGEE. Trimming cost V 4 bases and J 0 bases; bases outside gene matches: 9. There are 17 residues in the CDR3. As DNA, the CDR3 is TGTGCCAGCAGCACCCGCCGGGACAGGGGGACCTCCTACGAGCAGTACTTC. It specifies CASSTRRDRGTSYEQYF.

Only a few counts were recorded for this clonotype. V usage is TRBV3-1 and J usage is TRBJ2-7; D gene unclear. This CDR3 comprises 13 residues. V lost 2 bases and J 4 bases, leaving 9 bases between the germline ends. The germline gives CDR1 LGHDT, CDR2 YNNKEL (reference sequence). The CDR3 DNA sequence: TGTGCCAGCAGCCAAACGGACGCGTACGAGCAGTACTTC. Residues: CASSQTDAYEQYF.

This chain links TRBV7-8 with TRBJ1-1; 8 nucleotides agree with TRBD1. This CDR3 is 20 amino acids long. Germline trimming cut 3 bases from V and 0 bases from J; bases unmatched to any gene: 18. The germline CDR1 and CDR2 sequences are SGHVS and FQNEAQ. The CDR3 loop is CASSFLPRQGWVEMNTEAFF. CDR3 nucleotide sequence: TGTGCCAGCAGCTTTCTTCCGAGACAGGGGTGGGTAGAGATGAACACTGAAGCTTTCTTT.

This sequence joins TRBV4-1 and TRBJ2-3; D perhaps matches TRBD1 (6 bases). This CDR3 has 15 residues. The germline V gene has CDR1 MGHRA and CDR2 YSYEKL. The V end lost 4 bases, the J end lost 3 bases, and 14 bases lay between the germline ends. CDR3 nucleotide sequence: TGCGCCAGCAGCCCACAGGGTGTAGCTACAGATACGCAGTATTTT. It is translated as CASSPQGVATDTQYF.

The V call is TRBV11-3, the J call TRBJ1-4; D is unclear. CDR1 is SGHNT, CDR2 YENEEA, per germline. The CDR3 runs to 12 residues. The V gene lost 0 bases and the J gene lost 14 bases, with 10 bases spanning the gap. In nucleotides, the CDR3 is TGTGCCAGCAGCTTAGATGGCGTAGAGCTGTTTTTT. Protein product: CASSLDGVELFF.

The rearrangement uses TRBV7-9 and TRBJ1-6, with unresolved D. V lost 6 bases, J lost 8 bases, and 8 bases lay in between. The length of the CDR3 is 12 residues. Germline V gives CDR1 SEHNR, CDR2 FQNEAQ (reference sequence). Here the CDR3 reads CASSTVDSPLHF. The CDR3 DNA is TGTGCCAGCAGTACGGTGGATTCACCCCTCCACTTT.

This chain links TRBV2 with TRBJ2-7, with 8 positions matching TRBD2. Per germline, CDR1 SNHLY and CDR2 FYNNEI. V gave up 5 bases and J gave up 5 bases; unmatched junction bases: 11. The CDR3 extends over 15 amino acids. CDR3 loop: CASSPPRAGVDEQYF. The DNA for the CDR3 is TGTGCCAGCAGTCCTCCTCGAGCGGGAGTGGACGAGCAGTACTTC.

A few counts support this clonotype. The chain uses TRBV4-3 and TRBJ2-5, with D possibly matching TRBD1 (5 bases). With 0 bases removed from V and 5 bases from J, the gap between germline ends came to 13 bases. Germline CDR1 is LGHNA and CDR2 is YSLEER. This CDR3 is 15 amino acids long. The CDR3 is CASSQEVGVLETQYF. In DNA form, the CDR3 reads TGCGCCAGCAGCCAAGAAGTAGGGGTACTGGAGACCCAGTACTTC.

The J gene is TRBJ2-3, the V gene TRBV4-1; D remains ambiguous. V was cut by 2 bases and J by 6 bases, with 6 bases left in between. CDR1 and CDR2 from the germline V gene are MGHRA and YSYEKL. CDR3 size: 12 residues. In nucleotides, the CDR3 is TGCGCCAGCAGCCAACTTTTTGATACGCAGTATTTT. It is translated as CASSQLFDTQYF.

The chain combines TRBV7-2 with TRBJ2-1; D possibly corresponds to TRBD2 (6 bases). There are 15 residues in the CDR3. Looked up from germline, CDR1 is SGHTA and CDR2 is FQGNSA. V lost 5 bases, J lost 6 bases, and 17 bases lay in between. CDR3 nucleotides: TGTGCCAGCAGCGCGACTAGTTTCCCCTCCAATGAGCAGTTCTTC. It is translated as CASSATSFPSNEQFF.